One sample yielded the 20 T cell receptor beta chains listed below, sequenced in a study of blood T cell repertoires in COVID-19 (dated by TCRdb to 2018 to 2020). Libraries were built with the immunoSEQ multiplex PCR assay. In its TCRdb copy, this immuneACCESS table keeps in-frame sequences only and misses some clones. Where compared with another copy, unresolved V genes explain less than half of these, and the others have no known cause. This sample has 110,000 to 150,000 clones in its table, and approximately 89% of those were observed once. The ten largest clones represent 1.5% to 2% of the sample. The specimen sequenced was peripheral blood. All receptors derive from a woman aged 50 to 60 with acute or convalescent COVID-19.

The V gene is TRBV23-1, the J gene TRBJ2-1, with 11 bases fitting TRBD1. TRBV23-1 is recorded as an ORF, its role being uncertain. The CDR3 consists of 17 residues. The V gene end was trimmed by 1 base and the J gene end by 4 bases; junction bases not matched to a gene: 6. For the CDR3, the DNA is TGCGCCAGCAGTCAATGGACAGGGGGCCGTCGGTACAATGAGCAGTTCTTC. It yields the protein CASSQWTGGRRYNEQFF.

The chain combines TRBV4-1 with TRBJ2-5; 11 bases line up with TRBD1. Germline loops: CDR1 MGHRA, CDR2 YSYEKL. There are 16 residues in the CDR3. The V gene end was trimmed by 8 bases and the J gene end by 5 bases; junction bases not matched to a gene: 13. CDR3 sequence: CASRHTGTGGEETQYF. The CDR3 coding sequence is TGCGCCAGCCGTCATACGGGGACAGGGGGGGAGGAGACCCAGTACTTC.

V is TRBV5-6 and J is TRBJ1-6, with D perhaps TRBD1 (6 bases). CDR1 is SGHDT and CDR2 is YYEEEE in the germline V gene. The V end lost 5 bases, the J end lost 0 bases, and 15 bases lay between the germline ends. There are 17 residues in the CDR3. The CDR3 DNA reads as TGTGCCAGCAGGGCCAGACAGGTGAGCTCCTATAATTCACCCCTCCACTTT. It is translated as CASRARQVSSYNSPLHF.

The chain joins TRBV4-1 to TRBJ2-1; 7 bases align to TRBD2. The length of the CDR3 is 15 residues. V was pared by 3 bases and J by 6 bases, with 8 bases of the junction left unmatched. Germline-derived CDR1 and CDR2 are MGHRA and YSYEKL. The CDR3 nucleotides are TGCGCCAGCAGCCACAAGCGGGGCCGATTCAATGAGCAGTTCTTC. Protein sequence: CASSHKRGRFNEQFF.

The chain uses TRBV18 and TRBJ2-1; D unresolved. Germline assignment: CDR1 KGHSH and CDR2 LQKENI. This CDR3 comprises 16 residues. The V end was cut by 0 bases, the J end by 3 bases, with 12 bases between. The CDR3 loop reads CASSPPNRKLYNEQFF. The DNA for the CDR3 is TGTGCCAGCTCACCACCGAACAGAAAACTCTACAATGAGCAGTTCTTC.

The V gene is TRBV18, the J gene TRBJ1-6; TRBD1 is a possible D gene (5 bases). CDR3 size: 17 residues. The V and J ends lost 1 base and 10 bases respectively, with 20 bases between them. CDR1 and CDR2 (germline): KGHSH, LQKENI. This CDR3 reads CASSPRSGGGVGSPLHF. CDR3 nucleotide sequence: TGTGCCAGCTCACCACGATCCGGGGGGGGAGTAGGGTCACCCCTCCACTTT.

The chain joins TRBV13 to TRBJ2-7; 14 nucleotides align to TRBD2. V was clipped by 5 bases and J by 4 bases; unmatched bases: 7. Looked up from germline, CDR1 is PRHDT and CDR2 is FYEKMQ (reference sequence). The CDR3 has 16 residues. Here the CDR3 reads CASSTAGTSGSYEQYF. CDR3 in DNA: TGTGCCAGCAGCACTGCCGGGACTAGCGGGAGTTACGAGCAGTACTTC.

The CDR3 loop reads CSADRMNTEAFF. In DNA form, the CDR3 reads TGCAGCGCCGACAGAATGAACACTGAAGCTTTCTTT. The V gene is TRBV29-1, the J gene TRBJ1-1; possible D gene TRBD1, 5 bases. Germline V gene data show CDR1 as SQVTM and CDR2 as ANQGSEA. Trimming shortened V by 7 bases and J by 0 bases, and 9 bases separated the two germline ends. The CDR3 length is 12 residues. The entire variable domain, with the rest obtained from reference TRBV29-1 and TRBJ1-1, is as follows: SAVISQKPSRDICQRGTSLTIQCQVDSQVTMMFWYRQQPGQSLTLIATANQGSEATYESGFVIDKFPISRPNLTFSTLTVSNMSPEDSSIYLCSADRMNTEAFFGQGTRLTVV.

The CDR3 spells CASSWAGNTEAFF. CDR3 coding DNA: TGTGCCAGCTCCTGGGCAGGGAACACTGAAGCTTTCTTT. The chain combines TRBV18 with TRBJ1-1, with D hard to call. Trimming left V 6 bases short and J 1 base short, with 9 bases between. In germline, CDR1 is KGHSH, CDR2 LQKENI. The CDR3 is 13 amino acids.

This clone was picked up one time. The V and J genes are TRBV3-1 (or the pseudogene TRBV3-2) and TRBJ1-1; 9 nucleotides match TRBD1. The CDR3 contains 14 residues. Germline values: CDR1 LGHDT, CDR2 YNNKEL (reference sequence). V shed 1 base and J 5 bases; nucleotides not matched to a gene: 2. Written as DNA, the CDR3 is TGTGCCAGCAGCCAAGTGGGGACAGGGACTGAAGCTTTCTTT. As protein: CASSQVGTGTEAFF.

The chain couples TRBV19 to TRBJ2-1; TRBD2 might be the D (6 bases). The CDR3 is 16 amino acids. The germline V and J ends were trimmed by 3 bases and 6 bases, with 18 bases remaining between them. The germline CDR1 and CDR2 sequences are LNHDA and SQIVND (reference sequence). Here the CDR3 reads CASSIPRRERGNEQFF. The CDR3 DNA sequence: TGTGCCAGTAGTATCCCTCGGCGGGAAAGGGGCAATGAGCAGTTCTTC.

This clone was recorded once. The gene calls are TRBV6-5 and TRBJ1-2; D is perhaps TRBD1 (5 bases). V was shortened by 10 bases and J by 3 bases, with 18 bases between the two germline ends. Looked up from germline, CDR1 is MNHEY and CDR2 is SVGAGI. The length of the CDR3 is 14 residues. CDR3 bases: TGTGCCACGTCGGCGATGGGGGGGGACTATGGCTACACCTTC. Its translation: CATSAMGGDYGYTF.

The gene calls are TRBV9 and TRBJ2-1; 9 bases fit TRBD1. V lost 3 bases, J lost 2 bases, and 3 bases stayed unmatched. The CDR3 covers 15 residues. CDR1 SGDLS and CDR2 YYNGEE come from the germline V gene. The CDR3 DNA reads TGTGCCAGCAGCGACCGGGACAGGGCCTACAATGAGCAGTTCTTC. Encoded protein: CASSDRDRAYNEQFF.

The chain has TRBV9 and TRBJ2-7; TRBD2 agrees at 7 bases. V lost 0 bases, J lost 3 bases, and 6 bases stayed unmatched. The CDR3 has 15 amino acids. CDR1 and CDR2 (germline): SGDLS, YYNGEE. The CDR3 sequence is CASSVVAGASYEQYF. CDR3 bases: TGTGCCAGCAGCGTAGTGGCGGGAGCCAGCTACGAGCAGTACTTC.

In its sample, this clone is medium-sized. The chain has TRBV2 and TRBJ2-5; 7 bases fit TRBD1. CDR1 and CDR2 (germline): SNHLY, FYNNEI. The CDR3 has 16 amino acids. The V gene end was trimmed by 10 bases and the J gene end by 2 bases; junction bases not matched to a gene: 16. The CDR3 sequence: CATSVGETGPQETQYF. Written as DNA, the CDR3 is TGTGCCACCAGCGTGGGGGAGACAGGGCCTCAAGAGACCCAGTACTTC.

V gene TRBV27 combines with J gene TRBJ2-1; 10 nucleotides agree with TRBD2. This CDR3 has 16 amino acids. Germline V gene sequence: CDR1 MNHEY, CDR2 SMNVEV (reference sequence). Unmatched junction bases numbered 5, after V lost 0 bases and J lost 6 bases. CDR3 DNA: TGTGCCAGCAGTTTATCGTCTAGCGGGAGTGGCAATGAGCAGTTCTTC. It codes for CASSLSSSGSGNEQFF.

The rearrangement uses TRBV4-2 and TRBJ2-1, with 9 bases fitting TRBD2. The CDR3 has 16 amino acids. Germline V gene lookup returns CDR1 LGHNA and CDR2 YNFKEQ. J was trimmed by 3 bases and V by 0 bases; bases with no gene match: 3. The CDR3 nucleotides are TGTGCCAGCAGCCAAGATCTAGCGGGAAACTACAATGAGCAGTTCTTC. This sequence encodes CASSQDLAGNYNEQFF.

In this sample, this clone turned up once. This chain joins TRBV6-6 and TRBJ1-1, with 7 bases that match TRBD1. J lost 6 bases, V lost 6 bases, and 10 bases had no gene match. CDR1 MNHNY and CDR2 SVGAGI come from the germline V gene (reference sequence). There are 14 residues in the CDR3. Written as DNA, the CDR3 is TGTGCCAGCAGCTTACAGGGGATTTCCGCTGAAGCTTTCTTT. Residues: CASSLQGISAEAFF.

The rearrangement links TRBV28 to TRBJ1-5; 7 nucleotides align to TRBD1. Germline trimming cut 2 bases from V and 7 bases from J; bases unmatched to any gene: 8. Germline V gene sequence: CDR1 MDHEN, CDR2 SYDVKM. The CDR3 sequence is 15 residues long. The CDR3 nucleotides are TGTGCCAGCAGTTTAGACAGGGTTATGTCACAGCCCCAGCATTTT. Its translation: CASSLDRVMSQPQHF.

CDR3 protein: CASSIGLAGGRRQETQYF. Here the CDR3 DNA reads TGTGCCAGTAGTATAGGGCTAGCGGGGGGACGCCGTCAAGAGACCCAGTACTTC. The J gene is TRBJ2-5, the V gene TRBV19, with TRBD2 matching 11 bases. The length of the CDR3 is 18 residues. V lost 1 base to trimming and J lost 2 bases; unmatched junction nucleotides: 9. Germline V gene data show CDR1 as LNHDA and CDR2 as SQIVND (reference sequence).